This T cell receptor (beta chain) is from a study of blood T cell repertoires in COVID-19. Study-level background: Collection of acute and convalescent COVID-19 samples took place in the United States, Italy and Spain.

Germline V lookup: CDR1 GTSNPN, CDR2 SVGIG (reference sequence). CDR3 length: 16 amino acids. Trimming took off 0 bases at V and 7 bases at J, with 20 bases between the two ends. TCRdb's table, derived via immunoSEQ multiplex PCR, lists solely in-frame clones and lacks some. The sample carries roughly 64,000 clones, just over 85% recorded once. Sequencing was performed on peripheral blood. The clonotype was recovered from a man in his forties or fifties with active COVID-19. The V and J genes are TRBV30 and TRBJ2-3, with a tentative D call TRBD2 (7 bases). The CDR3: CAWSVLSGGRGHTQYF. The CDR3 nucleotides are TGTGCCTGGAGTGTACTCTCCGGGGGGCGAGGTCATACGCAGTATTTT.